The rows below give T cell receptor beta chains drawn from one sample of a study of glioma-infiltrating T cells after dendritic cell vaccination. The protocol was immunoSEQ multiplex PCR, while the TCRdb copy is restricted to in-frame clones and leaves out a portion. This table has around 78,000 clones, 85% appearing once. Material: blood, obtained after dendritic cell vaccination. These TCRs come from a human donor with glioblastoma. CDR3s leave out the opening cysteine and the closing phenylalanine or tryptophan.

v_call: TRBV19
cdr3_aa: ASSRKGQGSYSNQPQH

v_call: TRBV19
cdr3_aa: ATDRGDTEAF

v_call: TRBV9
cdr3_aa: ASSVVVGDEQF

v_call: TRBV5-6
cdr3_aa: ASSSGLLSSYEQY

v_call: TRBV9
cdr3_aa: ASSLPYSRTSGADYSYNEQF

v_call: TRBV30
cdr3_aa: AWRGRTGDYEQY

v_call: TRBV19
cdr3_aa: ASSWAATNEKLF

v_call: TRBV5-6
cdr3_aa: ASSWSRAGQGTRGNEQF

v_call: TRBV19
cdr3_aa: ASAPGKYYGYT

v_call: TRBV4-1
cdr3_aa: ASSQGWTPSTDTQY

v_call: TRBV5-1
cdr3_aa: ASSRRQGKDGELF

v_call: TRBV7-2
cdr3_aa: ASSFGTSGELF

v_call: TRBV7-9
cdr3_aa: ASSLEESQETQY

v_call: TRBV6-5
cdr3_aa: ASRKPAGVNNEQF

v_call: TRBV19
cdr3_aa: ASSQRLAGEPGANVLT

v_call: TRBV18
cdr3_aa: ASSGTVSSYEQY

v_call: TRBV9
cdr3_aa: ASSPFVGGRGLYGYT

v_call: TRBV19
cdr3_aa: ASTPGGFGRNTIY

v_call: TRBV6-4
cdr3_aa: ASSDEGHGEQF

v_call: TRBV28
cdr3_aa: ASSLTLAVGYEQY

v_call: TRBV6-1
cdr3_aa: ASTLGTGPTQPQH

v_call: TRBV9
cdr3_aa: ASSVGAGTGVAYEQY

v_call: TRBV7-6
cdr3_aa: ASSLVDSPYEQY

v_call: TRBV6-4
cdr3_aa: ASSENRNTEAF

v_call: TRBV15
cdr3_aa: ATSRGYRQESYGYT

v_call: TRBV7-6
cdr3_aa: ASSLSRGVQETQY

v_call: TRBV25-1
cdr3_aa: ASSAAPSSGYT

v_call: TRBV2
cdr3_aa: ASRGQGAVGETQY

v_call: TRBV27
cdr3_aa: ASKAGQSSYEQY